This TCR beta chain was sequenced in a study of regulatory T cells in long-lasting Graves disease (dated by TCRdb to the early 2020s). Concerning the study at large: Patients with newly diagnosed Graves' disease had been on antithyroid drugs for under 3 months. This study used TCR sequencing and RNA sequencing of peripheral blood to compare persistent Graves' disease patients against newly diagnosed Graves' disease patients. The study took place in China and was registered as a clinical trial. A total of 35 or so samples were covered by TCR sequencing, comprising roughly 13 persistent and roughly 20 newly diagnosed Graves' disease patients. The study at large found these results: As a limitation, the authors acknowledged that the small sample size may reduce accuracy. Compared with newly diagnosed patients, persistent Graves' disease patients had lower TCR Shannon entropy and fewer highly expanded clones, which suggests clonal expansion. Only the TCR beta chain was sequenced and analyzed. Patients with persistent disease shared more public clonotypes (about 2,900) than newly diagnosed patients did (around 1,000). The study examined only peripheral blood because the primary lesion, thyroid tissue, could not be accessed.

The library relied on multiplex PCR. The data were produced on an Illumina HiSeq 4000. TCR beta libraries were built with iRepertoire HTBI primers and Arm-PCR amplification of CDR3 regions. Gel purification was performed on PCR products prior to sequencing. Processing in the source paper ran as follows. Across samples, 55 to 80 TRBV and roughly 13 TRBJ segments were identified and used for gene usage analysis of CDR3 amino acid clonotypes. COPE and FqMerger were used to merge filtered high-quality paired reads into contigs. BLAST was used to align contigs to the IMGT TRBV, TRBD and TRBJ reference genes, and CDR3 was defined following IMGT. Highly expanded clones were defined as clonotypes with a frequency above 0.1%. Shannon entropy served as the measure of repertoire diversity, while the Gini coefficient captured V-J evenness. Public clonotypes were defined as clonotypes shared by more than one individual. TCRdb applied fastp at Q25 and MiXCR to the public reads, then kept only in-frame beta chains. All rows with the same CDR3 protein become a single entry with the most common DNA and genes. TCRdb, not the authors, supplied the V and J calls. In this sample the table shows 350,000 to 400,000 distinct CDR3 sequences, around 15% of which occur a single time. The ten largest clones take up 20% to 25% of the sample.

At least ten counts were recorded for this clonotype. Which antigen it targets is not known. No base qualities exist here, and no much larger clone lies one base off it. The sample's time point, from its label and the paper: newly diagnosed GD, antithyroid drugs for less than 3 months. RNA was extracted from PBMCs in TRIzol for both TCR sequencing and RNA sequencing. The diagnosis of Graves' disease followed American Thyroid Association guidelines. Patients were recruited from an endocrinology department in Xi'an, China. Each patient gave around 9 milliliters of peripheral blood, collected in an EDTA anticoagulant tube. PBMCs were isolated by Ficoll Paque Plus density gradient separation without further T cell sorting. An Agilent 2100 Bioanalyzer and agarose gel were used to check RNA quality, and a NanoDrop 2000 was used to measure RNA concentration. These data were likewise used in another study, on T cells in Graves' hyperthyroidism and ophthalmopathy. The second study also describes: Graves' hyperthyroidism was defined as stable when no progression to ophthalmopathy occurred over 18 months of follow-up. Hyperthyroidism patients were newly diagnosed, had a disease duration of under 2 months, and were aged 18 to 65 years. Patients with uncontrolled infections, other autoimmune diseases, pregnancy or lactation were excluded. Clinical symptoms, serum thyroxine and TRAb, thyroid ultrasound, and orbital computed tomography formed the basis for the diagnoses. The TCR CDR3 was subjected to a first round of RT-PCR using the HTBI primer set and the Qiagen OneStep RT-PCR kit. Most expanded thyroid clonotypes (frequency above 0.001) were also detected in blood, suggesting blood repertoires may reflect thyroid immune responses. In cross-validation, a model built on a 13 V-J signature told ophthalmopathy apart from stable hyperthyroidism with under 90% sensitivity and about 81% specificity, and in testing the same model reached 80%/75%. In validation, the model predicted progression to ophthalmopathy a median of about 6.8 months before onset, with over 60% sensitivity and roughly 72% specificity. A discovery cohort of about a hundred patients, approximately 45 with Graves' ophthalmopathy and more than 55 with stable Graves' hyperthyroidism, was used to find distinguishing TCR V-J signatures. Prospective prediction of ophthalmopathy was tested in an independent validation cohort consisting of 18 to 20 hyperthyroidism patients and 15 to 17 patients who later progressed to ophthalmopathy. For training and testing, the roughly 93 patients in the discovery cohort were randomly divided in a 7:3 ratio. In six Graves' hyperthyroidism patients, the study also compared T-cell repertoires from thyroid tissue with T-cell repertoires from blood. After blood sampling, hyperthyroidism patients were treated with methimazole at a starting dose of 30 mg daily, and ophthalmopathy patients were treated with high-dose intravenous methylprednisolone. A second multiplex PCR round built the libraries, followed by size selection and purification. Libraries were sequenced paired-end with 100 bp reads on an Illumina HiSeq2000. SOAPnuke was used to process the raw data, with reads discarded if the reads contained adapters or uncalled bases, had a mean Phred below 15, or lacked an exact constant-primer or identifier match. High-quality paired reads were merged using COPE v1.2.5, and each unique nucleotide sequence was defined as a clonotype. MiTCR v1.1 was used to align the clonotypes against IMGT TRBV, TRBD and TRBJ reference segments. Only V-J combinations with frequency above 0.0001, covering roughly 99% of repertoires, were analysed. A TCS score was defined as the ratio of F50 (clonal expansion) to E x V (chaos), with BLOSUM62-based TCRdist applied between CDR3 peptides within each V-J. Welch's t-statistics and random forest reduced several hundred V-J features to some 14, which were used in a naive Bayes classifier (R e1071). No statistical method was used to set the sample size in advance, and investigators knew the group allocation. The paper describes TCR Vbeta CDR3 sequencing of 135 peripheral blood samples, made up of some 40 ophthalmopathy patients, around 78 hyperthyroidism patients and some 17 progressor patients.

The TCR comes from a woman under 30 with Graves disease. Donor details come from another sample of the same person, matched by shared clones. The sample was peripheral blood mononuclear cells (PBMCs), taken at new diagnosis, from a patient treated with antithyroid drugs.

The CDR3: CASSQDLTATYEQYF. The base sequence is TGTGCCAGCAGCCAAGATTTGACAGCCACCTACGAGCAGTACTTC. The receptor chain draws on TRBV3-1 and TRBJ2-7; D gene: possibly TRBD1, on 5 matching bases. Per the germline V gene (reference sequence), LGHDT is the CDR1 and YNNKEL is the CDR2. Cut back by 0 bases and 2 bases, the V and J ends lie 11 bases apart. Measured from the cysteine to the phenylalanine, the CDR3 is 15 residues long. The CDR3 DNA has 45 bases and is translated from base 1.